This TCR beta chain was captured in a study of blood T cell repertoires in COVID-19. Across the whole study: The cDNA or gDNA used as material had been derived from T cells, B-cell-depleted T cells, or PBMCs.

Authors' data handling: Reference gene primer amplification in the assay estimated nucleated cell counts. The method was immunoSEQ multiplex PCR; TCRdb's version includes in-frame clones alone and lacks a portion of them. D and trimming were read from the DNA, whereas the V and J calls and clone size are those reported in that table. Here the sample spans about 210,000 clones, 80% to 90% being singletons. From germline, CDR1 is MGHRA and CDR2 YSYEKL. With 3 bases removed from V and 4 bases from J, the gap between germline ends came to 12 bases. CDR3 length: 14 residues. This sequence originates from a woman in her fifties or sixties with active or convalescent COVID-19. The sequenced sample consisted of peripheral blood. The chain joins TRBV4-1 to TRBJ2-5, with D possibly being TRBD2 (6 bases). In DNA, the CDR3 is TGCGCCAGCAGCCACGGGACTGCAGGAGAGACCCAGTACTTC. Protein sequence: CASSHGTAGETQYF.